This T cell receptor beta chain was retrieved from a study of cytomegalovirus exposure and HLA in healthy donors. The study ran its PCR with 60 Vbeta and 13 Jbeta primers. Libraries were prepared by immunoSEQ multiplex PCR; TCRdb keeps only in-frame clonotypes and omits some of them. The table lists some 150,000 clones, about 72% of them singletons, with roughly 3.5% in the top ten. V lost 3 bases and J lost 5, with 8 bases in between. Germline CDR1 SGHTA, CDR2 FQGTGA. This CDR3 is 13 amino acids long. General observations from the study: The classifier reportedly diagnosed cytomegalovirus status with high specificity and sensitivity.

A word on this clone: Antigen specificity is unknown.

The study sampled nominally healthy donors, though unrecorded immune exposures were likely. J is TRBJ2-1 and V is TRBV7-3; tentative D call: TRBD2 (6 bases). The sample comprised PBMCs. The TCR was taken from a young man in good health and CMV-seropositive. The CDR3 DNA reads as TGTGCCAGCAGCTTCGGGGAGGACAATGAGCAGTTCTTC. It encodes CASSFGEDNEQFF.